A single sample is the source of the 12 T cell receptor beta chains below, sequenced in a study of CD8 T cells in ankylosing spondylitis. TCRdb recomputed calls from the 5' RACE reads with MiXCR, one row per CDR3 protein. The sample contains approximately 35,000 distinct CDR3 sequences, 9.5% to 12% of which appear only once. The material sequenced was synovial fluid, either unsorted or a sorted T cell fraction (not recorded which). The receptors come from a male donor with ankylosing spondylitis.

This clonotype was counted between two and nine times. The genes are TRBV28 and TRBJ1-1; D is uncertain. The CDR3 runs 14 residues. The germline V and J ends were trimmed by 3 bases and 2 bases, with 10 bases remaining between them. Germline V lookup: CDR1 MDHEN, CDR2 SYDVKM. This CDR3 is CASSFSRYNTEAFF. The CDR3, as DNA: TGTGCCAGCAGTTTCTCCCGTTACAACACTGAAGCTTTCTTT.

This clonotype is medium-sized within its sample. The chain combines TRBV10-3 with TRBJ2-5; perhaps D is TRBD1 or TRBD2 (5 bases each). Per the germline V gene, CDR1 is ENHRY and CDR2 is SYGVKD. V was shortened by 5 bases and J by 5 bases, with 12 bases between the two germline ends. The CDR3 runs 13 residues. The CDR3 DNA is TGTGCCATCAGTAGGTGGGGCGGGGAGACCCAGTACTTC. It translates to CAISRWGGETQYF.

This clonotype was seen repeatedly, ten times or more. The chain is built from TRBV10-3 and TRBJ2-1; 11 bases map to TRBD2. This CDR3 contains 15 residues. The germline gives CDR1 ENHRY, CDR2 SYGVKD. J lost 8 bases, V lost 3 bases, and 6 bases had no gene match. The CDR3 region has the DNA TGTGCCATCAGTGATAGCGGGAGGGTGAACGATGAGCAGTTCTTC. Its protein is CAISDSGRVNDEQFF.

This clonotype was observed a handful of times. The V gene is TRBV7-9, the J gene TRBJ2-2; D unresolved. The CDR3 covers 14 residues. Germline values: CDR1 SEHNR, CDR2 FQNEAQ (reference sequence). Trimming took off 2 bases at V and 3 bases at J, with 7 bases between the two ends. CDR3 amino acids: CASSLRADTGELFF. The CDR3 nucleotides are TGTGCCAGCAGCTTACGGGCAGACACCGGGGAGCTGTTTTTT.

In its sample, this clonotype was seen a few times. The chain links TRBV12-3 or TRBV12-4 to TRBJ2-7; D is unclear. The CDR3 loop spans 11 amino acids. V lost 1 base and J lost 5, with 3 bases in between. CDR3 sequence reads: CASSLVDEQYF. CDR3 coding DNA: TGTGCCAGCAGTTTAGTGGACGAGCAGTACTTC.

This clonotype showed up just a few times. The V call is TRBV15, the J call TRBJ2-5; TRBD2 agrees at 8 bases. V lost 5 bases, J lost 4 bases, and 9 bases stayed unmatched. The CDR3 consists of 15 residues. CDR1 is LNHNV, CDR2 YYDKDF, per germline (reference sequence). The CDR3 reads CATSSADGRGETQYF. The CDR3 region has the DNA TGTGCCACCAGCTCAGCGGACGGGAGGGGAGAGACCCAGTACTTC.

Ten or more counts support this clonotype. V is TRBV29-1 and J is TRBJ2-1, with TRBD1 identical over 11 bases. Germline values: CDR1 SQVTM, CDR2 ANQGSEA. The junction had 7 bases not matched to a gene; V was cut back by 1 base and J by 5 bases. The CDR3 is 16 residues long. CDR3 region: CSVEGRDRGFNNEQFF. In DNA, the CDR3 is TGCAGCGTTGAAGGACGGGACAGGGGGTTCAACAATGAGCAGTTCTTC.

The sample holds a few counts of this clonotype. The chain links TRBV2 to TRBJ1-2; D uncertain. V lost 1 base to trimming and J lost 2 bases, with 5 bases between them. Germline loops: CDR1 SNHLY, CDR2 FYNNEI. The CDR3 loop spans 13 amino acids. The CDR3 loop is CASSEDGNYGYTF. CDR3 coding DNA: TGTGCCAGCAGTGAAGACGGAAACTATGGCTACACCTTC.

This chain uses TRBV7-3 with TRBJ2-3; D ambiguous. Deletions cut 4 bases from V and 0 bases from J, with 5 bases between. The CDR3 spans 13 residues. Germline V lookup: CDR1 SGHTA, CDR2 FQGTGA. CDR3 region: CASSWSSTDTQYF. Written as DNA, the CDR3 is TGTGCCAGCAGCTGGTCTAGCACAGATACGCAGTATTTT.

This clonotype was observed a single time. The genes are TRBV5-1 and TRBJ2-3, with 7 bases fitting TRBD2. CDR3 length equals 16 residues. Germline V gene data show CDR1 as SGHRS and CDR2 as YFSETQ. The V and J ends lost 5 bases and 2 bases, in that order; junction bases with no gene match: 11. CDR3 in amino acids: CASRELADTLTDTQYF. The CDR3, as DNA: TGCGCCAGCAGGGAGCTAGCGGACACACTCACAGATACGCAGTATTTT.

This sequence joins TRBV7-8 and TRBJ2-7; perhaps TRBD2 as D (6 bases). Germline-derived CDR1 and CDR2 are SGHVS and FQNEAQ. The CDR3 runs 17 residues. Trimming shortened V by 5 bases and J by 0 bases, and 20 bases separated the two germline ends. The CDR3 DNA reads TGTGCCAGCAGCCCGCCAGGAGGAGGGCGGTACTCCTACGAGCAGTACTTC. Residues: CASSPPGGGRYSYEQYF.

This clonotype was detected a few times. The chain is built from TRBV5-1 and TRBJ2-3; D is perhaps TRBD2 (6 bases). V gave up 4 bases and J gave up 6 bases, with 18 bases separating them. The CDR3 covers 15 residues. CDR1 SGHRS and CDR2 YFSETQ come from the germline V gene. The CDR3 loop reads CASSLSGDSRDTQYF. CDR3 sequence (DNA): TGCGCCAGCAGCCTGAGTGGGGACTCCAGGGATACGCAGTATTTT. Based on the CDR3 plus reference TRBV5-1 and TRBJ2-3, the full variable domain is KAGVTQTPRYLIKTRGQQVTLSCSPISGHRSVSWYQQTPGQGLQFLFEYFSETQRNKGNFPGRFSGRQFSNSRSEMNVSTLELGDSALYLCASSLSGDSRDTQYFGPGTRLTVL.